The text below deals with one T cell receptor beta chain. The sample comes from a study of blood T cell repertoires in COVID-19. Background on the study: The analysed material was cDNA or gDNA that came from T cells, B-cell-depleted T cells, or PBMCs.

CDR1 is SGHRS, CDR2 YFSETQ, per germline. V lost 1 base to trimming and J lost 1 base; unmatched junction nucleotides: 11. This CDR3 region has 18 residues. In the original workflow: The assay estimated nucleated cells by amplifying reference gene primers. Sequenced by immunoSEQ multiplex PCR; TCRdb stores in-frame clones only, minus some. That table is the source of V, J and clone size, and D and trimming were worked out from the DNA. The table shows over 85,000 clones, with 88% occurring only once. The source material was peripheral blood. This chain uses TRBV5-1 with TRBJ2-7; 10 bases match TRBD2. The clonotype comes from a woman older than 75 with active COVID-19. CDR3: CASSLLTSGERLSYEQYF. CDR3 nucleotides: TGCGCCAGCAGCTTGCTTACTAGCGGGGAGAGGCTGTCCTACGAGCAGTACTTC.